A selection of T cell receptor beta chains follows, all from one sample in a study of CD8+CD57+ T cells in acquired aplastic anemia. MiXCR, run by TCRdb on the reads, gives a single entry per CDR3 protein. The repertoire holds about 240,000 distinct CDR3 sequences, with 40% to 50% as singletons. Sequencing was performed on sorted CD4+, CD8+, or CD8+CD57+ T cells (not recorded which) from PBMCs. The receptors stem from a human donor with aplastic anemia. CDR3s include the opening cysteine and the closing phenylalanine or tryptophan. The order of the fields is CDR3 protein, clone size, V gene. Only part of the rows carry a size: once, few, many, or a class if the clone is expanded.

cdr3_aa: CASSQDWAGSANEQYF
clone_size: many
v_call: TRBV4-3

cdr3_aa: CASSPSGRTGLEQYF
clone_size: .
v_call: TRBV19

cdr3_aa: CASSGTWGRTDTQYF
clone_size: many
v_call: TRBV6-4

cdr3_aa: CSARTISGQGVDEQYF
clone_size: .
v_call: TRBV20-1

cdr3_aa: CAGSLMGEGEQYF
clone_size: .
v_call: TRBV7-2

cdr3_aa: CASSQDLPGSPTDTRYF
clone_size: .
v_call: TRBV9

cdr3_aa: CSARPVDRSLNYGYTF
clone_size: .
v_call: TRBV20-1

cdr3_aa: CARAGCLPGNTIYF
clone_size: many
v_call: TRBV7-2

cdr3_aa: CATSRDGTSGTPMDTQYF
clone_size: many
v_call: TRBV15

cdr3_aa: CASSKQGYTEAFF
clone_size: once
v_call: TRBV25-1

cdr3_aa: CATSDNSGNTIYF
clone_size: once
v_call: TRBV24-1

cdr3_aa: CATSDTQRERNTDTQYF
clone_size: .
v_call: TRBV24-1

cdr3_aa: CASSSRTSGTGTQYF
clone_size: .
v_call: TRBV7-9

cdr3_aa: CASSLAGGLNTGELFF
clone_size: many
v_call: TRBV13

cdr3_aa: CASSFHPDGTALSDEQYF
clone_size: once
v_call: TRBV7-8

cdr3_aa: CATSSAGNYGYTF
clone_size: .
v_call: TRBV28

cdr3_aa: CASSGGEGQGAYEQYF
clone_size: many
v_call: TRBV5-1

cdr3_aa: CASSRGTGEFSYEQYF
clone_size: once
v_call: TRBV5-8

cdr3_aa: CASTTLRGTINGYTF
clone_size: .
v_call: TRBV19

cdr3_aa: CASSLQGGNQPQHF
clone_size: .
v_call: TRBV5-1

cdr3_aa: CSASRDGLSYNEQFF
clone_size: many
v_call: TRBV20-1

cdr3_aa: CSARDLWRGGLGETQYF
clone_size: .
v_call: TRBV20-1

cdr3_aa: CASSLATQGTLHF
clone_size: .
v_call: TRBV7-2

cdr3_aa: CSAPTGAGANVLTF
clone_size: .
v_call: TRBV20-1

cdr3_aa: CASSPGMAGKGLGETQYF
clone_size: .
v_call: TRBV5-1

cdr3_aa: CASSLRGGLAGVSRDLNEQFF
clone_size: .
v_call: TRBV7-8

cdr3_aa: CASSSQGSGNEQFF
clone_size: .
v_call: TRBV7-9

cdr3_aa: CSVELGQEPKTQYF
clone_size: once
v_call: TRBV29-1

cdr3_aa: CASGTTYIMNTEAFF
clone_size: few
v_call: TRBV2